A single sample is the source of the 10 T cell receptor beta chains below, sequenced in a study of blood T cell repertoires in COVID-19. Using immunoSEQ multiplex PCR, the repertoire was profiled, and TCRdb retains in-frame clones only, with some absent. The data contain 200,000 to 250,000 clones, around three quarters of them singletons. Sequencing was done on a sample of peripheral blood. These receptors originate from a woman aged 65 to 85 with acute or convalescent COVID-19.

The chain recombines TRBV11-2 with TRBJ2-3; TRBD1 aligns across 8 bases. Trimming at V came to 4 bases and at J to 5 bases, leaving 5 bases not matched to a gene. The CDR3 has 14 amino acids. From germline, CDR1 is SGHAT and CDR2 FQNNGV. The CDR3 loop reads CASSSTGAGDTQYF. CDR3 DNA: TGTGCCAGCAGCTCGACAGGGGCGGGAGATACGCAGTATTTT.

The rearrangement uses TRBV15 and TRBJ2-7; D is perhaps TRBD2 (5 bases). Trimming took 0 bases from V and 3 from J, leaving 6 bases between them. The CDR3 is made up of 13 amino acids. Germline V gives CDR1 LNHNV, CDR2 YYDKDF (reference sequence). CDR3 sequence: CATSRDGNYEQYV. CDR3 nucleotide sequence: TGTGCCACCAGCAGAGACGGGAACTACGAGCAGTACGTC.

CDR3 in amino acids: CASRQGEGSNQPQHF. Written as DNA, the CDR3 is TGTGCCAGTAGACAGGGGGAAGGTAGCAATCAGCCCCAGCATTTT. This chain uses TRBV2 with TRBJ1-5; 9 nucleotides agree with TRBD1. This CDR3 comprises 15 residues. The junction had 6 bases not matched to a gene; V was cut back by 9 bases and J by 0 bases. Germline-derived CDR1 and CDR2 are SNHLY and FYNNEI.

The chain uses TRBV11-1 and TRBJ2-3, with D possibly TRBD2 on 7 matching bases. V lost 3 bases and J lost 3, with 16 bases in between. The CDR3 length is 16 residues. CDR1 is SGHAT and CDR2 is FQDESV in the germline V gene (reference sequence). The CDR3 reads CASSFVGGGRTDTQYF. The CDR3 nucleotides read TGTGCCAGCAGCTTCGTGGGGGGGGGCCGGACAGATACGCAGTATTTT.

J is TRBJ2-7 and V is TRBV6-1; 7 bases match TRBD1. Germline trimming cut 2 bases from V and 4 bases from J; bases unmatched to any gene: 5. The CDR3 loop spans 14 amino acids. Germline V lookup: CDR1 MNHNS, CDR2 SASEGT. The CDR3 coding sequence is TGTGCCAGCAGTGAAACCGGGACAGTGTACGAGCAGTACTTC. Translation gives CASSETGTVYEQYF.

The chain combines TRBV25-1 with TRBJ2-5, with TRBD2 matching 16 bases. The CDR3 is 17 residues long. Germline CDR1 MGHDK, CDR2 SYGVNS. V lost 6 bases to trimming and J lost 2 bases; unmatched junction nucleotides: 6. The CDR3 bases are TGTGCCAGCAGCGGGACTAGCGGGGGGGCTGGACAAGAGACCCAGTACTTC. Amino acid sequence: CASSGTSGGAGQETQYF. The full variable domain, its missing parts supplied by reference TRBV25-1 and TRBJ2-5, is EADIYQTPRYLVIGTGKKITLECSQTMGHDKMYWYQQDPGMELHLIHYSYGVNSTEKGDLSSESTVSRIRTEHFPLTLESARPSHTSQYLCASSGTSGGAGQETQYFGPGTRLLVL.

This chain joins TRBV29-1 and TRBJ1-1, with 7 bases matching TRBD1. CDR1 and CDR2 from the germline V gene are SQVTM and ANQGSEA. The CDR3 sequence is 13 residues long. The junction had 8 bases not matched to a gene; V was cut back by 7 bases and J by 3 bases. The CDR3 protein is CSARQGRDTEAFF. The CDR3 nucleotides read TGCAGCGCCCGACAGGGAAGGGACACTGAAGCTTTCTTT.

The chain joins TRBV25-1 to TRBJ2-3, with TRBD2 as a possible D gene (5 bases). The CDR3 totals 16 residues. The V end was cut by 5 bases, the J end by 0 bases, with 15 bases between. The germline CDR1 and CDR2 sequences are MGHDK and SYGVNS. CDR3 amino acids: CASSPSGRPSTDTQYF. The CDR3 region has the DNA TGTGCCAGCAGTCCCTCGGGGAGACCTAGCACAGATACGCAGTATTTT.

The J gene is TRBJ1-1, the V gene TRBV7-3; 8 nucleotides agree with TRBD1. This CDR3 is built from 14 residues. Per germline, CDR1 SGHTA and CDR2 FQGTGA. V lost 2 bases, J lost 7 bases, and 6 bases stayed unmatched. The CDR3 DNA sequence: TGTGCCAGCAGCTTATCAGGGGGCGGGGATGAAGCTTTCTTT. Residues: CASSLSGGGDEAFF.

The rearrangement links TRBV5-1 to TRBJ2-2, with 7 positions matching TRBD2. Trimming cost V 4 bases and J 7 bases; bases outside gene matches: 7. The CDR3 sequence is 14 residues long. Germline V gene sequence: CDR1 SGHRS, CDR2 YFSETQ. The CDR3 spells CASSVTGGYGELFF. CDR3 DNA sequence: TGCGCCAGCAGCGTGACGGGGGGATACGGGGAGCTGTTTTTT.